This T cell receptor beta chain came from a study of blood T cells in healthy people across ages (dated by TCRdb to the mid-2010s). Turning to the overall study: In model experiments, roughly one uniquely barcoded TCR beta cDNA molecule per two T cells was captured by template switching. To track age-related changes in TCR beta repertoire diversity, the study relied on deep sequencing normalized with unique cDNA molecular identifiers. To avoid experimental bias, donors of different ages were randomly spread across the sequencing lanes. Two additional independent replicas of 1 million unique cDNA reads from the same blood draw were analyzed for two donors (one aged 18 to 29 and one aged 80 or older). Donors were grouped into four age groups: young (average about 15 years), middle-aged (about 40), aged (about 59) and long-lived (just over 80). Results and caveats for the whole study, not just this receptor: Because the CMV infection status of the donors was unknown, age-related changes in expanded clonotypes may potentially have been confounded. The percentage of naive T cells measured by flow cytometry correlated strongly with observed TCR beta diversity. Bulk unsorted PBMC profiling prevented conclusive comparison of naive and antigen-experienced compartments. Observed TCR beta diversity per million T cells fell roughly linearly with age, and a significant reduction was already apparent by age around 36. Estimates of total diversity from one million sequenced T cells were regarded as lower bounds and underestimates. The long-lived group showed more naive CD4+ T cells, fewer expanded clones and increased TCR diversity than the aged group, suggesting age selection.

V drops 0 bases and J drops 15 bases, leaving 6 bases in between. Sequences MGHRA (CDR1) and YSYEKL (CDR2) are obtained from the germline V gene. The CDR3 holds 10 amino acids from the cysteine to the phenylalanine. Of the read, only the CDR3 DNA is kept; its 30 bases are in frame from base 1. The approximately 41 donors, aged 6 to 90 years, were systemically healthy Caucasian individuals from Russia. Each donor gave around 9.9 milliliters of peripheral blood, collected into EDTA-treated Vacutainer tubes. Ficoll-Paque density-gradient centrifugation was used to isolate PBMCs, with at least 7 million per sample. Trizol reagent was used to extract total RNA from PBMCs, with at least 6 micrograms per sample. For every donor, an aliquot of PBMCs went through flow cytometry to measure the percentages of naive CD45RAhigh/CD27high T cells. The library was prepared using 5' RACE. TCRdb records Illumina HiSeq 2500 as the sequencer. A second PCR of about 7 to 12 cycles was performed with a sample-barcoded 5' primer and a J-beta primer mix. Each TCR beta cDNA molecule received a unique molecular identifier from a template-switch 5' adaptor carrying 12 random nucleotides. Each sample yielded at least 3 million CDR3-containing paired-end reads. First-strand cDNA synthesis was performed from all RNA using the Mint cDNA synthesis kit, with priming by a TRBC-specific oligonucleotide. Following uracil-DNA glycosylase treatment, a first 18-cycle PCR with universal primers M1SS and BC2_uni_R was performed on all cDNA. The published analysis was carried out like this. For normalization, 1 million high-quality reads, each with a distinct molecular identifier, were randomly selected from each sample. Instead of being binned into consensus sequences, reads with shared molecular identifiers were discarded. MiTCR, with a Q25 quality threshold and the strictest error-elimination algorithm, was used for CDR3 identification, clonotype clustering and error correction. A nonparametric unseen species model with Euler transformation was used to estimate a lower bound on total TCR beta diversity. TCRdb trimmed public reads at Q25 via fastp, called clones via MiXCR and kept in-frame beta chains. All rows with the same CDR3 protein become a single entry with the most common DNA and genes. These V and J calls are TCRdb output, not the study's own analysis. The sample has about 1.8 million distinct CDR3 sequences on record, approximately 50% of them singletons. Over 2% of the sample is held by the ten biggest clonotypes.

This clonotype was counted between two and nine times. Its binding antigen is unknown. Nothing much larger sits one base from this clone, and base qualities are not available. The rearrangement combines TRBV4-1 with TRBJ2-1, with the D gene not clear enough to name. Sequencing input: blood. The receptor was isolated from a woman aged 40 to 50 in good health. The CDR3 region reads CASSQDRLFF. The sequenced DNA is TGCGCCAGCAGCCAAGATCGACTGTTCTTC.